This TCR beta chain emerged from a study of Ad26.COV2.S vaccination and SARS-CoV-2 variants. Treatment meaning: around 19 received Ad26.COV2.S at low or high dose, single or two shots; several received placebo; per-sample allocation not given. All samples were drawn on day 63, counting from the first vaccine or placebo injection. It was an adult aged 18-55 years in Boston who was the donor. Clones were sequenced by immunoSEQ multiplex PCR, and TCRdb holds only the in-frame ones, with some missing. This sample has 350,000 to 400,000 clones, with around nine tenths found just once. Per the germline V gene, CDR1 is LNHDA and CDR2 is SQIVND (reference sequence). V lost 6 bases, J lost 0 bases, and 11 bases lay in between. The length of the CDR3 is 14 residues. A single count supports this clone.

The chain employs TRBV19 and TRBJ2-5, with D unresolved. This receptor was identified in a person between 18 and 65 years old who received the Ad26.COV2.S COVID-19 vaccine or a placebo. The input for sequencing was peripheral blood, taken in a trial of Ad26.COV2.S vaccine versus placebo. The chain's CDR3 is CASSLRMYQETQYF. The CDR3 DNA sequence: TGTGCCAGTAGCTTACGGATGTACCAAGAGACCCAGTACTTC.